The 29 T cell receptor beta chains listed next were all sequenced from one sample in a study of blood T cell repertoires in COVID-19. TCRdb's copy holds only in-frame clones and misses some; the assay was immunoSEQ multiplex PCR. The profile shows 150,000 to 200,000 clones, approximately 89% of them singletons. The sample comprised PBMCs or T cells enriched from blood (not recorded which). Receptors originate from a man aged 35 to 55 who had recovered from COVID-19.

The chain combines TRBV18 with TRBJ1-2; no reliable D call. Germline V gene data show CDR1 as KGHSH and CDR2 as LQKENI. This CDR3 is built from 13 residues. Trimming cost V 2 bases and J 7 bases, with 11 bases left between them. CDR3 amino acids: CASSPENSVGYTF. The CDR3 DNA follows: TGTGCCAGCTCACCAGAGAATTCGGTTGGCTACACCTTC.

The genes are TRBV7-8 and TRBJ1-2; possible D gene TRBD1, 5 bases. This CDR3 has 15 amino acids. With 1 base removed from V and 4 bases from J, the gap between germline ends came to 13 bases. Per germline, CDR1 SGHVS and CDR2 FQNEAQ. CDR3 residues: CASSLGPGMGYGYTF. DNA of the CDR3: TGTGCCAGCAGCTTAGGCCCAGGGATGGGCTATGGCTACACCTTC.

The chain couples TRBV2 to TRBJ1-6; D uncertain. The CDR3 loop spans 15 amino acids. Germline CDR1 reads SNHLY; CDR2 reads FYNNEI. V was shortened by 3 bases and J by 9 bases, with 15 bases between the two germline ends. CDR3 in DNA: TGTGCCAGCAGTGAGACAATGGCGGCGGGTTCACCCCTCCACTTT. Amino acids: CASSETMAAGSPLHF.

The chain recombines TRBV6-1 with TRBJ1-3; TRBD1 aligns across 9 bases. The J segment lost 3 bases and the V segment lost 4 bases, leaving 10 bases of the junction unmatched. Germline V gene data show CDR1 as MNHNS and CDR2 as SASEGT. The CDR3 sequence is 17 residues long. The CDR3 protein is CASSGTTGTGIGNTIYF. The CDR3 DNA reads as TGTGCCAGCAGTGGAACGACCGGGACAGGGATTGGAAACACCATATATTTT.

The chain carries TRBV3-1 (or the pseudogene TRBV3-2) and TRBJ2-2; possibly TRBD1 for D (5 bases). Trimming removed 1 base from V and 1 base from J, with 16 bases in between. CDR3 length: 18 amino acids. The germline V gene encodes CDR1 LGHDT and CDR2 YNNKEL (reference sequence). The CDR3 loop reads CASSQGVGGAVNTGELFF. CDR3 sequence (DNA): TGTGCCAGCAGCCAAGGGGTCGGTGGGGCGGTGAACACCGGGGAGCTGTTTTTT.

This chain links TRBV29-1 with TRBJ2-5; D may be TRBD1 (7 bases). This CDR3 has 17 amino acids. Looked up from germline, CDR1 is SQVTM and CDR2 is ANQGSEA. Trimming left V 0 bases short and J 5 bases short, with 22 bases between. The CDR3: CSVEDRAQGGLKETQYF. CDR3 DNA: TGCAGCGTTGAAGATCGGGCCCAGGGGGGTTTAAAGGAGACCCAGTACTTC.

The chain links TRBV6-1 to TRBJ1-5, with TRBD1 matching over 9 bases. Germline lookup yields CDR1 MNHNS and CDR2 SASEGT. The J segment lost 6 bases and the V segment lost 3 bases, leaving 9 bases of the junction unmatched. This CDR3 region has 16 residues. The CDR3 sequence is CASSEGTGPPGQPQHF. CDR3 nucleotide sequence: TGTGCCAGCAGTGAGGGGACAGGGCCTCCCGGTCAGCCCCAGCATTTT.

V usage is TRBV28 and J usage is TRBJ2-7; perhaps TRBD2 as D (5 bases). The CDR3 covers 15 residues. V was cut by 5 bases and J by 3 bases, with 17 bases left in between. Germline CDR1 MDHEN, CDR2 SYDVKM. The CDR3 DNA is TGTGCCAGCAGTGCAGACGGAAACGCGGGCTACGAGCAGTACTTC. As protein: CASSADGNAGYEQYF.

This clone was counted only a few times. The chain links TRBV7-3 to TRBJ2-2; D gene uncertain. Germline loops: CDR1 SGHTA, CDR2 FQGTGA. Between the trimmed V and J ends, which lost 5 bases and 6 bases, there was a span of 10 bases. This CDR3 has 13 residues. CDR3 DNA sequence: TGTGCCAGCAGCCCCCGTTTTGCCGGGGAGCTGTTTTTT. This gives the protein CASSPRFAGELFF. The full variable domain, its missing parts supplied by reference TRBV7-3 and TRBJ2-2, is GAGVSQTPSNKVTEKGKYVELRCDPISGHTALYWYRQSLGQGPEFLIYFQGTGAADDSGLPNDRFFAVRPEGSVSTLKIQRTERGDSAVYLCASSPRFAGELFFGEGSRLTVL.

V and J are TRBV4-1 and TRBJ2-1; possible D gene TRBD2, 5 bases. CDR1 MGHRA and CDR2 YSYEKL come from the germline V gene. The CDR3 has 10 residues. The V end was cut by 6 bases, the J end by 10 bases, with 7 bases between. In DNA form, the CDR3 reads TGCGCCAGCAGGGGAGTAGAGCAGTTCTTC. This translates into CASRGVEQFF.

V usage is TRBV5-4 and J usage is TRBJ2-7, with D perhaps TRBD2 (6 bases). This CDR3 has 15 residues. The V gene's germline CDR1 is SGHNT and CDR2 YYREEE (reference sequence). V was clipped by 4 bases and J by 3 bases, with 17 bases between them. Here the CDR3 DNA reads TGTGCCAGCAGCCCCGGTAACGGGGGAATCTACGAGCAGTACTTC. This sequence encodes CASSPGNGGIYEQYF.

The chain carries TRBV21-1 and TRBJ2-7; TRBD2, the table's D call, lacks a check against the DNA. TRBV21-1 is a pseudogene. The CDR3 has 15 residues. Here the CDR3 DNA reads TGTGCCAGCAGCAAAGGGGGTCGGGGAGAGCACGAGCAGTACTTC. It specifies CASSKGGRGEHEQYF.

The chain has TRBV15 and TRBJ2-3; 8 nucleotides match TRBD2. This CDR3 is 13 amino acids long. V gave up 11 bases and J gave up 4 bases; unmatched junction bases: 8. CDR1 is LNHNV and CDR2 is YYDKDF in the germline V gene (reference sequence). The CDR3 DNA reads TGTGCCTCCGGACTAGCCCCTCCAGATACGCAGTATTTT. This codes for CASGLAPPDTQYF.

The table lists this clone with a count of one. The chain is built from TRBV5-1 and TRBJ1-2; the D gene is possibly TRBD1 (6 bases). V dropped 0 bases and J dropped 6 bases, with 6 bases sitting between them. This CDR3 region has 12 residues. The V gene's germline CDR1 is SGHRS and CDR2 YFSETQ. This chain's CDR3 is CASSLAGDGYTF. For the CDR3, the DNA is TGCGCCAGCAGCTTGGCAGGGGATGGCTACACCTTC.

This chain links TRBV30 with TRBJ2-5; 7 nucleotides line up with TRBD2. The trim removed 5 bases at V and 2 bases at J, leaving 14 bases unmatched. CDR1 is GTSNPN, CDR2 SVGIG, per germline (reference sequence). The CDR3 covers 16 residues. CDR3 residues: CAWSEPPGLPQETQYF. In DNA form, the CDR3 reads TGTGCCTGGTCTGAGCCCCCGGGACTACCTCAAGAGACCCAGTACTTC.

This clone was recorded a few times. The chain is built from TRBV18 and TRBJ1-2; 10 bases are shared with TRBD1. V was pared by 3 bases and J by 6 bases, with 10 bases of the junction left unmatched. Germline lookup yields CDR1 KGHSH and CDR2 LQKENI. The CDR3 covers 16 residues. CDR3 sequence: CASSPIGTGVIDGYTF. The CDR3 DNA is TGTGCCAGCTCACCGATCGGGACAGGGGTTATAGATGGCTACACCTTC. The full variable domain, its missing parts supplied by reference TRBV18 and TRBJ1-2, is NAGVMQNPRHLVRRRGQEARLRCSPMKGHSHVYWYRQLPEEGLKFMVYLQKENIIDESGMPKERFSAEFPKEGPSILRIQQVVRGDSAAYFCASSPIGTGVIDGYTFGSGTRLTVV.

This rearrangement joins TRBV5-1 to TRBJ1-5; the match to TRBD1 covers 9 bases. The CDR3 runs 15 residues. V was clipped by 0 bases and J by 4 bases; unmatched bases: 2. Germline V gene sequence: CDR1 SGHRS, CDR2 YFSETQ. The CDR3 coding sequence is TGCGCCAGCAGCTTGGGCGGGACAGGGAATCAGCCCCAGCATTTT. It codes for CASSLGGTGNQPQHF. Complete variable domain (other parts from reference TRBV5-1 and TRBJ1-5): KAGVTQTPRYLIKTRGQQVTLSCSPISGHRSVSWYQQTPGQGLQFLFEYFSETQRNKGNFPGRFSGRQFSNSRSEMNVSTLELGDSALYLCASSLGGTGNQPQHFGDGTRLSIL.

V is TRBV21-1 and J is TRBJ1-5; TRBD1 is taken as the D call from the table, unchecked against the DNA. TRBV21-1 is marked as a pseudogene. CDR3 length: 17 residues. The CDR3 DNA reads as TGTGCCAGCAGCCTCCCGATGTCAGGCCCAACCAATCAGCCCCAGCATTTT. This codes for CASSLPMSGPTNQPQHF.

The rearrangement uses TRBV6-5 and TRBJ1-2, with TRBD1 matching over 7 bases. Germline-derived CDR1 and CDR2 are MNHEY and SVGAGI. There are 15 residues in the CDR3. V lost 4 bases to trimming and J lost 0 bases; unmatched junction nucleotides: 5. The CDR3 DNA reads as TGTGCCAGCAGTTTTGCAGGGGGAGCTAACTATGGCTACACCTTC. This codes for CASSFAGGANYGYTF.

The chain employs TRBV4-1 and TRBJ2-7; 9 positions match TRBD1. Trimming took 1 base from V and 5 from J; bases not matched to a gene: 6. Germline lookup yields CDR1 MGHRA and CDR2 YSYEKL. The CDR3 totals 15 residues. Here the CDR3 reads CASSQAGTGLDEQYF. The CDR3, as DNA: TGCGCCAGCAGCCAAGCAGGGACAGGGCTCGACGAGCAGTACTTC.

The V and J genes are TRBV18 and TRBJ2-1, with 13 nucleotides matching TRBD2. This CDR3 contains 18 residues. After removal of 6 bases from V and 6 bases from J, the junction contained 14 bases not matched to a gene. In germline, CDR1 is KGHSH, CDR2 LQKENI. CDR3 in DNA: TGTGCCAGCTCGCGACGACTAGCGGGGGGAACCGAGGTCAATGAGCAGTTCTTC. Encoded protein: CASSRRLAGGTEVNEQFF.

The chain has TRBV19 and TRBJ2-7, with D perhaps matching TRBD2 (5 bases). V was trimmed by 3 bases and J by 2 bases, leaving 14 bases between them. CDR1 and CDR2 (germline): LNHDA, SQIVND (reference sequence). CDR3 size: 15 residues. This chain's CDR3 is CASSISLAYTYEQYF. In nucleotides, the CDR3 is TGTGCCAGTAGTATCTCCCTAGCCTATACCTACGAGCAGTACTTC.

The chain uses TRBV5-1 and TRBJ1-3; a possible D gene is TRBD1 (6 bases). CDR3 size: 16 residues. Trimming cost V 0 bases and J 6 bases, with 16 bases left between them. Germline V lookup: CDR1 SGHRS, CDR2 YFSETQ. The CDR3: CASSLVSAGGENTIYF. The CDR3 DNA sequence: TGCGCCAGCAGCTTGGTATCGGCTGGGGGCGAAAACACCATATATTTT.

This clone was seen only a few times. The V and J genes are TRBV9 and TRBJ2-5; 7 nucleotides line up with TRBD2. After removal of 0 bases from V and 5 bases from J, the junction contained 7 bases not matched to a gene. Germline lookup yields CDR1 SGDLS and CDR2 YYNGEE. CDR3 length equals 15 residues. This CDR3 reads CASSVGTISGETQYF. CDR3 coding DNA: TGTGCCAGCAGCGTAGGAACTATTAGCGGGGAGACCCAGTACTTC.

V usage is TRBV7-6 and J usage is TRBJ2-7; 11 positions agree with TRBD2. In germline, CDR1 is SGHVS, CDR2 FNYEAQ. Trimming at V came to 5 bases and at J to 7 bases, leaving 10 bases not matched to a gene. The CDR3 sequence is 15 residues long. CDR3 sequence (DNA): TGTGCCAGCAGCCCCGGGACTAGCGGAGTAGGTGAGCAGTACTTC. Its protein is CASSPGTSGVGEQYF.

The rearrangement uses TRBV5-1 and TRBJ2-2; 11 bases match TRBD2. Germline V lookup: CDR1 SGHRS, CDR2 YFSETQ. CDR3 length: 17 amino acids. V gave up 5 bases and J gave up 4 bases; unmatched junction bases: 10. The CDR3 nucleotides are TGCGCCAGCAGTTGGGATGTAACTAGCGGGAGCACCGGGGAGCTGTTTTTT. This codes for CASSWDVTSGSTGELFF.

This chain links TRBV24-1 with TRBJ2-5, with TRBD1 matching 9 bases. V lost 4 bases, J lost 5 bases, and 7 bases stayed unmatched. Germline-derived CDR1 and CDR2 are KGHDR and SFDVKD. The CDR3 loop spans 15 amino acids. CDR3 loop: CATSEPTGGWETQYF. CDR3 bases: TGTGCCACCAGTGAGCCCACAGGGGGCTGGGAGACCCAGTACTTC.

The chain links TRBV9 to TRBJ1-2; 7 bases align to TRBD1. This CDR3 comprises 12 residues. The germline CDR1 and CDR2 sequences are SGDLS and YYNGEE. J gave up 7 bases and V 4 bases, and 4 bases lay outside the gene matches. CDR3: CASSLGTVGYTF. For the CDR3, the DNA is TGTGCCAGCAGCCTCGGGACAGTTGGCTACACCTTC.

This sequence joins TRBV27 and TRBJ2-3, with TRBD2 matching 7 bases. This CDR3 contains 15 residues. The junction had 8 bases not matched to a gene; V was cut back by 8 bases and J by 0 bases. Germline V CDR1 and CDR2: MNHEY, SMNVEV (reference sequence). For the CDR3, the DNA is TGTGCCAGCGGCCCGGGGGGATATAGCACAGATACGCAGTATTTT. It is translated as CASGPGGYSTDTQYF.